Each of the 10 T cell receptor beta chains below was sequenced from the same sample in a study of blood T cell repertoires in COVID-19. Produced via immunoSEQ multiplex PCR; TCRdb's table is partial and in-frame only. The repertoire holds around 450,000 clones, with roughly nine tenths as singletons. The source material was PBMCs or T cells enriched from blood (not recorded which). These receptors came from a woman between 18 and 29 years old with acute COVID-19.

The V call is TRBV5-8, the J call TRBJ1-5; perhaps TRBD1 as D (6 bases). Trimming stripped 3 bases from V and 5 bases from J, with 9 bases between. Germline CDR1 reads SGHTS; CDR2 reads YDEGEE. This CDR3 spans 13 amino acids. The chain's CDR3 is CASSSQGYQPQHF. The DNA for the CDR3 is TGTGCCAGCAGCTCCCAGGGGTATCAGCCCCAGCATTTT.

DNA of the CDR3: TGTGCCAGCACCCTGGACAGCGGGAGATTACGAGAGCAGTACTTC. Its protein product is CASTLDSGRLREQYF. This chain joins TRBV27 and TRBJ2-7, with 8 bases that match TRBD2. CDR1 and CDR2 (germline): MNHEY, SMNVEV (reference sequence). This CDR3 contains 15 residues. V shed 7 bases and J 7 bases; nucleotides not matched to a gene: 15.

J is TRBJ2-7 and V is TRBV11-2; D might be TRBD2 (6 bases). V lost 0 bases and J 7 bases, leaving 10 bases between the germline ends. From germline, CDR1 is SGHAT and CDR2 FQNNGV. This CDR3 comprises 13 residues. DNA for the CDR3: TGTGCCAGCAGCTTAGAACTAGCAGGGGAGCAGTACTTC. Translated, it gives CASSLELAGEQYF.

The CDR3 spells CASRLGQGDTGELFF. DNA for the CDR3: TGCGCCAGCAGACTCGGACAGGGGGACACCGGGGAGCTGTTTTTT. The J gene is TRBJ2-2, the V gene TRBV4-3; 10 positions match TRBD1. The CDR3 has 15 residues. After removal of 6 bases from V and 3 bases from J, the junction contained 4 bases not matched to a gene. From germline, CDR1 is LGHNA and CDR2 YSLEER.

J is TRBJ2-1 and V is TRBV29-1; D is unresolved. The CDR3 contains 12 residues. The germline CDR1 and CDR2 sequences are SQVTM and ANQGSEA. Trimming shortened V by 6 bases and J by 5 bases, and 11 bases separated the two germline ends. The DNA for the CDR3 is TGCAGCGTCCCCCCACTGAACAATGAGCAGTTCTTC. It specifies CSVPPLNNEQFF.

V usage is TRBV2 and J usage is TRBJ2-1; 10 bases align to TRBD2. Germline V gives CDR1 SNHLY, CDR2 FYNNEI. The ends lost 4 bases at V and 9 bases at J; junction bases unmatched: 6. The CDR3 has 14 amino acids. DNA of the CDR3: TGTGCCAGCAGTGGAGCGGGGGGGCCAGGTGAGCAGTTCTTC. Translating it yields CASSGAGGPGEQFF.

J is TRBJ2-2 and V is TRBV2; perhaps TRBD2 as D (5 bases). The V end was cut by 7 bases, the J end by 5 bases, with 11 bases between. Germline V gives CDR1 SNHLY, CDR2 FYNNEI. This CDR3 comprises 13 residues. The CDR3 DNA is TGTGCCAGCAATGGACTGGAAACCGGGGAGCTGTTTTTT. Residues: CASNGLETGELFF.

The J gene is TRBJ2-1, the V gene TRBV14; 8 bases align to TRBD2. The CDR3 is made up of 17 amino acids. Germline V gene data show CDR1 as SGHDN and CDR2 as FVKESK. V lost 1 base, J lost 7 bases, and 12 bases stayed unmatched. CDR3 DNA sequence: TGTGCCAGCAGCCAAGTCTGGGGACTAGGGGGTCATAATGAGCAGTTCTTC. The encoded protein is CASSQVWGLGGHNEQFF.

The chain is built from TRBV7-3 and TRBJ1-1; 8 nucleotides line up with TRBD1. CDR3 size: 14 residues. V shed 5 bases and J 6 bases; nucleotides not matched to a gene: 8. From germline, CDR1 is SGHTA and CDR2 FQGTGA. CDR3 loop: CASSLFGQGAEAFF. The CDR3 DNA follows: TGTGCCAGCAGCCTATTTGGACAGGGAGCTGAAGCTTTCTTT.

A single count supports this clone. The rearrangement uses TRBV19 and TRBJ1-1, with D possibly being TRBD1 (6 bases). The CDR3 runs to 15 residues. V gave up 4 bases and J gave up 4 bases, with 16 bases separating them. CDR1 and CDR2 (germline): LNHDA, SQIVND (reference sequence). The DNA for the CDR3 is TGTGCCAGTAGTAAGGGGGGGAATTGGGGCACTGAAGCTTTCTTT. Its protein is CASSKGGNWGTEAFF.